This note documents a single TCR beta chain sequence. Its antigen is still unknown. Each CD8+ T cell subset was flow-sorted in triplicate, with over 250,000 cells per subset placed directly into RLT lysis buffer. Using standard density gradient centrifugation, peripheral blood mononuclear cells were isolated from buffy coats. Total RNA was extracted from sorted cells using an RNeasy Mini Kit. The listed sequencing device is NextSeq 550. The Human TCR Profiling Kit (MiLaboratory) was used to make UMI-labeled 5' RACE TRB cDNA libraries. cDNA synthesis used the entire amount of extracted RNA, and PCR amplification then used the entire amount of cDNA produced. Libraries were prepared in parallel with an identical number of PCR cycles. The study's processing was this. MIGEC and MiXCR extracted about 53,000 +/- 10,000 unique UMI-labeled TRB cDNA molecules per library, requiring at least two reads per UMI. Each library averaged roughly 36,000 +/- 9,600 functional in-frame TRB CDR3 nucleotide clonotypes without stop codons. After downsampling to 5000 UMI-labeled TRB molecules per sample, diversity metrics such as normalized Shannon-Wiener and Chao1 were calculated in VDJtools. Clonotype-size-weighted physicochemical properties of the central five CDR3 residues (interaction energy, strength, volume and Kidera factor 4) were computed in VDJtools. TCRdb reprocessed the reads and provides one entry for every CDR3 protein sequence; no DNA is given. The V and J calls reflect TCRdb's pipeline rather than the authors' work. The table held for this sample gives approximately 39,000 distinct CDR3 sequences. The ten largest clones capture about 14% of the sample.

This specimen comes from a study of CXCR3-negative and CXCR3-positive naive CD8 T cells (dated by TCRdb to between 2018 and 2021). Turning to the overall study: In total, 120 million to 150 million TRB reads were obtained, corresponding to roughly 1.5 +/- 0.3 million reads per library. Diversity and physicochemical repertoire analyses were performed on about 12 donors pooled from two independent experiments. For the TRBV-TRBJ cluster analysis, the naive subsets came from a handful of donors, while the memory cells came from 3 donors.

From a lookup of the germline V gene (reference sequence), CDR1 and CDR2 are DFQATT and SNEGSKA. Including the terminal cysteine and phenylalanine, the CDR3 comprises 13 residues. The record lacks a DNA sequence. Here is what the overall study found, with its caveats: Both naive subsets had comparably high repertoire diversity, while memory CD8+ T cells had much lower repertoire diversity. Surface CD5, linked to self-reactivity in mice, was comparable between naive subsets; TCR interaction strength was therefore also inferred from TRB CDR3 physicochemical properties. CXCR3 expression partially decreased after cryopreservation, so most assays used freshly isolated PBMCs. Within the same donor, TRBV-TRBJ usage looked similar between naive CXCR3-negative and CXCR3-positive cells, but memory cells had distinct patterns.

The chain is encoded by TRBV20-1 joined to TRBJ1-1; TCRdb indicates TRBD1, and absent DNA this call remains unverified. The source is a human donor in good health. Some clones in this sample may be carry-over from other donors' samples. Sample: memory CD8+ T cells from blood. This specimen's cell subset or site label, per the study, means: conventional CD8+ memory T cells (TMEM), sorted as controls. For the CDR3, the sequence is CSASGQGVTEAFF.